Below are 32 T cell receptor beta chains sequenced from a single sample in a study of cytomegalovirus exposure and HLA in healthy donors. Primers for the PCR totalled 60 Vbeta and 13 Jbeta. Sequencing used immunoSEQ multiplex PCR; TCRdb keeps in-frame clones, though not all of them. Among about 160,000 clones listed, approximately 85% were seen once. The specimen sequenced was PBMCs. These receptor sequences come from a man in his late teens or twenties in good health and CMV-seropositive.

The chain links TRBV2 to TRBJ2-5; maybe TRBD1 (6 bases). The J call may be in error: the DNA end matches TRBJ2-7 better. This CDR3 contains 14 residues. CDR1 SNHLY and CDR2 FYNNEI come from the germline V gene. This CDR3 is CASKGDPGSYEQYF. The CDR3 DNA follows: TGTGCCAGCAAGGGGGATCCGGGGTCCTACGAGCAGTACTTC.

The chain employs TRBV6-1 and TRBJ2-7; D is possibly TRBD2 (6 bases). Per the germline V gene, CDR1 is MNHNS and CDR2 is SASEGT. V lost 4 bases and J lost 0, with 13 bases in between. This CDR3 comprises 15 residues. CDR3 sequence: CASSVGGVGSYEQYF. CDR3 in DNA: TGTGCCAGCAGTGTAGGAGGGGTCGGCTCCTACGAGCAGTACTTC.

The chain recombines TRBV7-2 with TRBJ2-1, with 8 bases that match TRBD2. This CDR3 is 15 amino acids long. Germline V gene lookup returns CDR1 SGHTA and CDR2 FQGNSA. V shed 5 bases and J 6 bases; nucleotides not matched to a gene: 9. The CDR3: CASSLLSGVGNEQFF. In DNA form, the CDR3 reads TGTGCCAGCAGCCTTCTTAGCGGGGTAGGCAATGAGCAGTTCTTC.

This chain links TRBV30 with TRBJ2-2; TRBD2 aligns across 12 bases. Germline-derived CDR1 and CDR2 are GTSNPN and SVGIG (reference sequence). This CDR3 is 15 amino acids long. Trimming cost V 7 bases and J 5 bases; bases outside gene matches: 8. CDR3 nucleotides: TGTGCCTTTCTAGGACTAGCGGGGAGGACCGGGGAGCTGTTTTTT. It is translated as CAFLGLAGRTGELFF. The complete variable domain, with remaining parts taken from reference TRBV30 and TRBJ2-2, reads SQTIHQWPATLVQPVGSPLSLECTVEGTSNPNLYWYRQAAGRGLQLLFYSVGIGQISSEVPQNLSASRPQDRQFILSSKKLLLSDSGFYLCAFLGLAGRTGELFFGEGSRLTVL.

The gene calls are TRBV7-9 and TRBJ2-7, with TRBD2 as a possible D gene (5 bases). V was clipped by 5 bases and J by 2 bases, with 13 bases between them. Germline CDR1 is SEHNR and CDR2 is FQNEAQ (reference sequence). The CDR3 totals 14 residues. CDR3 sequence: CASSATGLTYEQYF. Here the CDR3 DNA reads TGTGCCAGCAGCGCTACTGGACTTACCTACGAGCAGTACTTC.

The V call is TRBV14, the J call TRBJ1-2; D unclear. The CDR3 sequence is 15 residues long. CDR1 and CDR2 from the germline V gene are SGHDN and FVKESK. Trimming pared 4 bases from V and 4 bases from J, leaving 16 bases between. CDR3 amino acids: CASSLLAEGSYGYTF. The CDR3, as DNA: TGTGCCAGCAGCCTTCTCGCGGAGGGTAGCTATGGCTACACCTTC. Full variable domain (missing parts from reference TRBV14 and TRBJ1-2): EAGVTQFPSHSVIEKGQTVTLRCDPISGHDNLYWYRRVMGKEIKFLLHFVKESKQDESGMPNNRFLAERTGGTYSTLKVQPAELEDSGVYFCASSLLAEGSYGYTFGSGTRLTVV.

The CDR3 nucleotides are TGTGCCTGGGGGACTAGTAAACCCTACGAGCAGTACTTC. Residues: CAWGTSKPYEQYF. The chain uses TRBV30 and TRBJ2-7; 8 bases map to TRBD2. Germline lookup yields CDR1 GTSNPN and CDR2 SVGIG (reference sequence). Unmatched junction bases numbered 5, after V lost 5 bases and J lost 2 bases. This CDR3 comprises 13 residues.

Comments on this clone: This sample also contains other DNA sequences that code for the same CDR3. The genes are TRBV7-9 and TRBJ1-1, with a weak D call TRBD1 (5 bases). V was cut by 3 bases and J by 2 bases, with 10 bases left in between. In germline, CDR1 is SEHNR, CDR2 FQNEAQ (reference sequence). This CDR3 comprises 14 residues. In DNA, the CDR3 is TGTGCCAGCAGCTTCACCGGGGGAAACACTGAAGCTTTCTTT. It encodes CASSFTGGNTEAFF.

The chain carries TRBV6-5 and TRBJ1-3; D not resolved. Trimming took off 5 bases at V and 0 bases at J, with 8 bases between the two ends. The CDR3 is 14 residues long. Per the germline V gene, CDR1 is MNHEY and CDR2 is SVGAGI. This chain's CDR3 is CASSTTNSGNTIYF. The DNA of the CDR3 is TGTGCCAGCAGTACAACAAACTCTGGAAACACCATATATTTT.

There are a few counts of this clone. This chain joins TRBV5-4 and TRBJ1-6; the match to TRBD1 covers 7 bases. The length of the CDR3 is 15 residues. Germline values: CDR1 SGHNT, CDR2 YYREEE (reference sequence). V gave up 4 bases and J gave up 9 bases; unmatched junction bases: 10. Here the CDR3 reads CASSTGTENRSPLHF. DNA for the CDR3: TGTGCCAGCAGCACCGGGACAGAGAACCGTTCACCCCTCCACTTT.

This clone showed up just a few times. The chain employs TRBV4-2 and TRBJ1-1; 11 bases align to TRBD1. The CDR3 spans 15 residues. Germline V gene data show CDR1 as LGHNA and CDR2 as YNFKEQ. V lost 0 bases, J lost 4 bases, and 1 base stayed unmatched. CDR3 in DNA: TGTGCCAGCAGCCAAGAAGGGACAGGGGGCACTGAAGCTTTCTTT. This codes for CASSQEGTGGTEAFF.

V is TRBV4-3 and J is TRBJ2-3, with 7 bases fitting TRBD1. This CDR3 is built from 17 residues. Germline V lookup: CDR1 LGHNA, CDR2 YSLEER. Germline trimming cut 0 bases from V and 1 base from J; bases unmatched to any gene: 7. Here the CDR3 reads CASSQDQRQGGTDTQYF. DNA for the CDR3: TGCGCCAGCAGCCAAGACCAGAGACAGGGAGGCACAGATACGCAGTATTTT.

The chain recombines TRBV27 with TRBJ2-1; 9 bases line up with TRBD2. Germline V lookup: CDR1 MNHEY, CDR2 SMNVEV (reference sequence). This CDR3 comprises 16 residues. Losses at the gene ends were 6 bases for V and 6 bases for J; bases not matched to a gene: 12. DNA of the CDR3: TGTGCCAGCAGGGGGGCATCGGGACTAGCTGGCAATGAGCAGTTCTTC. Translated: CASRGASGLAGNEQFF.

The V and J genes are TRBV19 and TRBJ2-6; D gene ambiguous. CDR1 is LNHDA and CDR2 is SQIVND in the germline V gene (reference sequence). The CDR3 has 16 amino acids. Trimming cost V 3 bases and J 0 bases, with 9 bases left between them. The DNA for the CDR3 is TGTGCCAGTAGTATGATGAGTAGCTCTGGGGCCAACGTCCTGACTTTC. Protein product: CASSMMSSSGANVLTF.

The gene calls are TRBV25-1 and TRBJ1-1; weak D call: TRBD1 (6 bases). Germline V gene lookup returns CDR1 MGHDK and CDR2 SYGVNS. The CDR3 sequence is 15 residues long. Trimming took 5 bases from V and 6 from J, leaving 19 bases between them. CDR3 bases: TGTGCCAGCAGTAAAATACAGGGTTATGGCGCTGAAGCTTTCTTT. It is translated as CASSKIQGYGAEAFF.

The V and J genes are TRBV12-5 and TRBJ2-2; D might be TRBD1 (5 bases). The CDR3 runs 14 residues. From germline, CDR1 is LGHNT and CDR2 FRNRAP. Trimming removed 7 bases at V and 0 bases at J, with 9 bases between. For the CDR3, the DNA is TGTGCTAGTGAGGCAGGGTCGAACACCGGGGAGCTGTTTTTT. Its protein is CASEAGSNTGELFF.

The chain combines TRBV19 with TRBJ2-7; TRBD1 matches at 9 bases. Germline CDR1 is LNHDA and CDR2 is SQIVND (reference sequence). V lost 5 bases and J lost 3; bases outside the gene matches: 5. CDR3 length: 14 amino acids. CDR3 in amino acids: CASSGQGMFYEQYF. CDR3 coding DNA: TGTGCCAGTAGTGGACAGGGGATGTTCTACGAGCAGTACTTC.

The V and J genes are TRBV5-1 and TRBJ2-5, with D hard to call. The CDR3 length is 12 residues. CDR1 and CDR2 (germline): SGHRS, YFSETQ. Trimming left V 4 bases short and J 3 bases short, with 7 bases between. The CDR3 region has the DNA TGCGCCAGCAGCCGCAGTGAAGAGACCCAGTACTTC. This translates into CASSRSEETQYF.

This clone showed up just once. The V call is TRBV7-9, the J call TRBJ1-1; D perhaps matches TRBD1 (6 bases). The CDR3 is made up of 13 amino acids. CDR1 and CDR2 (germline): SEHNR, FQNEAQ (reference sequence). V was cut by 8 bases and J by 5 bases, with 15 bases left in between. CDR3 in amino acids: CASEGGIETEAFF. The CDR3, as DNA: TGTGCCAGCGAGGGGGGGATTGAGACTGAAGCTTTCTTT.

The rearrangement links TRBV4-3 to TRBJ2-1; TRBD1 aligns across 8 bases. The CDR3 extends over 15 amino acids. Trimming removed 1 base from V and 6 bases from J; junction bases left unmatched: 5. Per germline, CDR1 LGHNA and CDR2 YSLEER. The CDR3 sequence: CASSQVQGASNEQFF. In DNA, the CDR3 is TGCGCCAGCAGCCAAGTTCAGGGGGCGAGCAATGAGCAGTTCTTC.

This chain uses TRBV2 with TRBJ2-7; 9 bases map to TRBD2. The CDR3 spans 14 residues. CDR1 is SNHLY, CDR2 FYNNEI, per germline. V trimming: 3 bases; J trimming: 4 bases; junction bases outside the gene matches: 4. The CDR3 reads CASSDRTSGYEQYF. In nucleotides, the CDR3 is TGTGCCAGCAGTGACCGTACTAGCGGGTACGAGCAGTACTTC. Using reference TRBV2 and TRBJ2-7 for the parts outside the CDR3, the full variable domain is EPEVTQTPSHQVTQMGQEVILRCVPISNHLYFYWYRQILGQKVEFLVSFYNNEISEKSEIFDDQFSVERPDGSNFTLKIRSTKLEDSAMYFCASSDRTSGYEQYFGPGTRLTVT.

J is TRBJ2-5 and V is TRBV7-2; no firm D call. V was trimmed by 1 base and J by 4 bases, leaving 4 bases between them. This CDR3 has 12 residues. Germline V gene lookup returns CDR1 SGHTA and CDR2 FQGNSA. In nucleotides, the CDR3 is TGTGCCAGCAGCTTAGTCGTAGAGACCCAGTACTTC. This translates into CASSLVVETQYF.

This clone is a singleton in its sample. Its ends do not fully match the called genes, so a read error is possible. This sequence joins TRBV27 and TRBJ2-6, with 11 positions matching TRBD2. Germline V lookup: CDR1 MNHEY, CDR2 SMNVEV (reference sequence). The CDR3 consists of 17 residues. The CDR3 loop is CASKLLAGVPGANGLTF. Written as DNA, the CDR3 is TGTGCCAGCAAGTTACTAGCGGGGGTGCCTGGGGCCAACGGCCTGACTTTC.

The chain's CDR3 is CASSLGQGEAFF. CDR3 nucleotides: TGTGCCAGCAGCTTAGGGCAGGGAGAAGCTTTCTTT. This chain links TRBV11-1 with TRBJ1-1; a possible D gene is TRBD1 (5 bases). The CDR3 has 12 residues. V was cut by 1 base and J by 8 bases, with 8 bases left in between. Per the germline V gene, CDR1 is SGHAT and CDR2 is FQDESV (reference sequence).

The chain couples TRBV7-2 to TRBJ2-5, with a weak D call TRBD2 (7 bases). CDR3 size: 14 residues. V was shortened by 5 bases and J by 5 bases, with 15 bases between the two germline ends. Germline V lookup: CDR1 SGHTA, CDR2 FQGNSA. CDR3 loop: CASSGGAGFETQYF. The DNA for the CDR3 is TGTGCCAGCAGCGGGGGGGCCGGCTTTGAGACCCAGTACTTC.

This CDR3 reads CASRADRSGTGELFF. The CDR3 DNA reads TGTGCCAGCAGAGCGGACAGGTCGGGGACCGGGGAGCTGTTTTTT. The rearrangement joins TRBV2 to TRBJ2-2; 7 bases agree with TRBD1. The germline V gene has CDR1 SNHLY and CDR2 FYNNEI. The trim removed 6 bases at V and 5 bases at J, leaving 9 bases unmatched. The CDR3 sequence is 15 residues long.

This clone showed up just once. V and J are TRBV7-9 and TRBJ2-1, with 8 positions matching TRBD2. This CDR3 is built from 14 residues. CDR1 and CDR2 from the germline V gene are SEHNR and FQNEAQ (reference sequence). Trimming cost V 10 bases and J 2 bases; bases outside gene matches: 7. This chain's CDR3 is CATISGGPYNEQFF. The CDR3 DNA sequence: TGTGCCACCATTTCGGGAGGGCCCTACAATGAGCAGTTCTTC.

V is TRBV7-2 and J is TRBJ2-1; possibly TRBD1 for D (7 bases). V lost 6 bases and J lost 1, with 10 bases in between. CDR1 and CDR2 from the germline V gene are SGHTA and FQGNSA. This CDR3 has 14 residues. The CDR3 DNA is TGTGCCAGCAGGGCAGGGGGGTCCTACAATGAGCAGTTCTTC. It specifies CASRAGGSYNEQFF.

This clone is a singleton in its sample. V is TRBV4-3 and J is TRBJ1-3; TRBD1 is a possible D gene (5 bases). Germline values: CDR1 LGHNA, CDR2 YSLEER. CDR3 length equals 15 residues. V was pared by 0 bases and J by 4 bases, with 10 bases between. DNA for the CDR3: TGCGCCAGCAGCCAAGATTATCGGACAGGAAACACCATATATTTT. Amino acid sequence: CASSQDYRTGNTIYF.

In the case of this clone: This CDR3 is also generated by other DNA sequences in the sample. The CDR3 DNA reads TGTGCCAGCAGCCAGCAGGGTGGTCAGCCCCAGCATTTT. Translated, it gives CASSQQGGQPQHF. The chain combines TRBV7-9 with TRBJ1-5, with D possibly TRBD1 on 5 matching bases. This CDR3 has 13 residues. CDR1 SEHNR and CDR2 FQNEAQ come from the germline V gene (reference sequence). V lost 5 bases and J lost 6, with 11 bases in between. Together with reference TRBV7-9 and TRBJ1-5, the CDR3 gives the full variable domain: DTGVSQNPRHKITKRGQNVTFRCDPISEHNRLYWYRQTLGQGPEFLTYFQNEAQLEKSRLLSDRFSAERPKGSFSTLEIQRTEQGDSAMYLCASSQQGGQPQHFGDGTRLSIL.

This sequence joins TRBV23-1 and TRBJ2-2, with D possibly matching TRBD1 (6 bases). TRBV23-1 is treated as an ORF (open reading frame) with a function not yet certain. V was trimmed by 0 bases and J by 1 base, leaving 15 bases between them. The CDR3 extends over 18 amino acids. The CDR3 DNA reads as TGCGCCAGCAGTCAATCAGGGGGAGTGGGCGAGAACACCGGGGAGCTGTTTTTT. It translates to CASSQSGGVGENTGELFF.

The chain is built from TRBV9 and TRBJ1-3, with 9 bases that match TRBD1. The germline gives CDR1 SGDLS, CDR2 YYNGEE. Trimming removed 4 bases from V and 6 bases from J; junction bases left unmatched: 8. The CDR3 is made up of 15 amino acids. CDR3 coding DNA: TGTGCCAGCAGCCGCTCGGGACAGGGAGTAAACACCATATATTTT. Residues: CASSRSGQGVNTIYF.